The entry that follows covers one TCR beta chain sequence. This record belongs to a study of blood T cell repertoires in COVID-19. Overall study context: Some COVID-19 samples were acute and others convalescent; all came from the United States, Italy and Spain. Sources were T cells, B-cell-depleted T cells, or PBMCs; the material itself was cDNA or gDNA.

There are 15 residues in the CDR3. The V gene's germline CDR1 is MGHRA and CDR2 YSYEKL. Between the trimmed V and J ends, which lost 4 bases and 5 bases, there was a span of 12 bases. Original data processing: Nucleated cell number was recorded as an estimate derived from reference gene primer amplification. Clones were read by immunoSEQ multiplex PCR, and TCRdb kept only the in-frame ones, dropping some. V, J and clone size reflect that table, while D and trimming were determined from the DNA. The repertoire holds around 250,000 clones, around 83% seen once, with about 1.5% in the top ten. The chain combines TRBV4-1 with TRBJ1-6; D uncertain. The TCR was taken from a middle-aged woman who had recovered from COVID-19. What was sequenced was peripheral blood. The CDR3 is CASSLGDGDNSPLHF. The CDR3 DNA sequence: TGCGCCAGCAGCCTAGGAGACGGAGATAATTCACCCCTCCACTTT.